The next 3 T cell receptor beta chains were all read from a single sample in a study of T cell clonality in common variable immunodeficiency. Clones were sequenced by immunoSEQ multiplex PCR, and TCRdb holds only the in-frame ones, with some missing. Altogether about 26,000 clones were found in the sample, and no singletons occur. Their antigens are not known. Study observations and caveats: In common variable immunodeficiency, TCR beta chains reportedly carried fewer deletions and N-nucleotide insertions.

The sequenced sample was peripheral blood mononuclear cells. These receptors were collected from a human donor with common variable immunodeficiency.

This clone is deemed medium-sized (0.01 to 0.1%). The CDR3 end is not reached by the read, which stops 3 residues before it; the germline J gene fills it in. V and J are TRBV18 and TRBJ2-1; tentatively, D is TRBD2 (5 bases). Germline V gives CDR1 KGHSH, CDR2 LQKENI. Between the trimmed V and J ends, which lost 0 bases and 8 bases, there was a span of 11 bases. The CDR3 is made up of 14 amino acids. Incomplete CDR3 DNA: TGTGCCAGCTCACCACCGGATTCGAGGGATGAG. Its protein product is CASSPPDSRDE. The complete CDR3 reads CASSPPDSRDEQFF.

The table lists this clone with many counts. The CDR3 extends 3 residues past the end of the read, so its final part is completed from the germline J gene. The V gene is TRBV7-2, the J gene TRBJ2-3, with 11 bases aligning to TRBD1. Per the germline V gene, CDR1 is SGHTA and CDR2 is FQGNSA. The CDR3 consists of 15 residues. The ends lost 5 bases at V and 4 bases at J; junction bases unmatched: 5. The CDR3: CASSPGDRGADTQYF. CDR3 DNA, as far as it was read: TGTGCCAGCAGCCCCGGGGACAGGGGGGCAGATACG.

This clone was observed at least ten times. This CDR3 reads CASSGGQEKTQYF. The DNA read from the CDR3 is TGTGCCAGCAGCGGGGGACAGGAGAAGACC. The chain has TRBV7-9 and TRBJ2-5; TRBD1 aligns across 8 bases. From the germline J gene comes the end of the CDR3, since the read stops 3 residues before it. The CDR3 consists of 13 residues. In germline, CDR1 is SEHNR, CDR2 FQNEAQ (reference sequence). The V gene end was trimmed by 5 bases and the J gene end by 6 bases; junction bases not matched to a gene: 5. The variable domain in full, with the rest retrieved from reference TRBV7-9 and TRBJ2-5, is DTGVSQNPRHKITKRGQNVTFRCDPISEHNRLYWYRQTLGQGPEFLTYFQNEAQLEKSRLLSDRFSAERPKGSFSTLEIQRTEQGDSAMYLCASSGGQEKTQYFGPGTRLLVL.